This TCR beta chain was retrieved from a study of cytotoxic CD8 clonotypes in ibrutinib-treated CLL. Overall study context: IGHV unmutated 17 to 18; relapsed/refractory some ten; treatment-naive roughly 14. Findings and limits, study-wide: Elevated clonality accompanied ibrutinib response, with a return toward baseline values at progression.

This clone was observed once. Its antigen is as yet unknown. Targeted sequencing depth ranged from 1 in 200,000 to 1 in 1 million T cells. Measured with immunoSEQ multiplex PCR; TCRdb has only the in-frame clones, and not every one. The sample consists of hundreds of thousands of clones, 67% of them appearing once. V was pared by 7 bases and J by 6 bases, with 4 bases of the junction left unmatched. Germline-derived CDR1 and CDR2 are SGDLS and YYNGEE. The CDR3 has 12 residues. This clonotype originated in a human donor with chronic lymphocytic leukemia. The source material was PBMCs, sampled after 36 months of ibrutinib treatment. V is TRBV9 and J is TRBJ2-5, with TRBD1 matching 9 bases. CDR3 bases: TGTGCCAGCCGACAGGGGGAAAAGACCCAGTACTTC. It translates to CASRQGEKTQYF.